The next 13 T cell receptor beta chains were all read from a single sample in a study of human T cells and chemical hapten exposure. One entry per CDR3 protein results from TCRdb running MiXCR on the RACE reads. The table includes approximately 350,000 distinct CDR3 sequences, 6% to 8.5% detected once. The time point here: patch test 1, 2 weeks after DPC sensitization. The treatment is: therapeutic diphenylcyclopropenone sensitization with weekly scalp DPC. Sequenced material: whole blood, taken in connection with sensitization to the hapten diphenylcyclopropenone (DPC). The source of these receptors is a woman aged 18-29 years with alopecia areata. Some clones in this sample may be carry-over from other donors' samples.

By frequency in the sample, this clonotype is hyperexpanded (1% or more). DNA of the CDR3: TGTGCCAGCAGCGGCGGACTAGCGGGGGACCAAGAGACCCAGTACTTC. This gives the protein CASSGGLAGDQETQYF. The chain links TRBV9 to TRBJ2-5, with TRBD2 identical over 13 bases. V dropped 3 bases and J dropped 0; count of bases not matched to a gene: 2. CDR3 length: 16 residues. Looked up from germline, CDR1 is SGDLS and CDR2 is YYNGEE.

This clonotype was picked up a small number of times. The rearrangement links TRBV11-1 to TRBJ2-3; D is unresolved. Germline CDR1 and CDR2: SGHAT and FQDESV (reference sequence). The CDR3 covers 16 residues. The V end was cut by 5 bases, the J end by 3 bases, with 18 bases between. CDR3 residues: CASSHNLDDQTDTQYF. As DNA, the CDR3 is TGTGCCAGCAGCCACAACCTGGACGACCAGACAGATACGCAGTATTTT. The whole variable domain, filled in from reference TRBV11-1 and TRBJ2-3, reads EAEVAQSPRYKITEKSQAVAFWCDPISGHATLYWYRQILGQGPELLVQFQDESVVDDSQLPKDRFSAERLKGVDSTLKIQPAELGDSAMYLCASSHNLDDQTDTQYFGPGTRLTVL.

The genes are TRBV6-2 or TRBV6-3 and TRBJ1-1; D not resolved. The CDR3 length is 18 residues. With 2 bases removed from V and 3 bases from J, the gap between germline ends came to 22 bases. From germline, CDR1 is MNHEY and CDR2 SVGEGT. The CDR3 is CASSYPPGKGLKDTEAFF. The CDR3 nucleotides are TGTGCCAGCAGTTACCCCCCAGGTAAGGGATTGAAGGACACTGAAGCTTTCTTT.

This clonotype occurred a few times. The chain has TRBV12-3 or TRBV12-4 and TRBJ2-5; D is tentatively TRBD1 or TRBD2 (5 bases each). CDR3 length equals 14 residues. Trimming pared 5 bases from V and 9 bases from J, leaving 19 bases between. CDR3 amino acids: CASSPARDGGAQYF. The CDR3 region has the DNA TGTGCCAGCAGTCCAGCTAGGGACGGTGGGGCCCAGTACTTC.

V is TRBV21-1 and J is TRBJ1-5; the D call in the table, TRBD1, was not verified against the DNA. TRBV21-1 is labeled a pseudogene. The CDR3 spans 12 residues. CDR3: CASSSRVQPQHF. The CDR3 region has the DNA TGTGCCAGCAGCAGCAGGGTTCAGCCCCAGCATTTT.

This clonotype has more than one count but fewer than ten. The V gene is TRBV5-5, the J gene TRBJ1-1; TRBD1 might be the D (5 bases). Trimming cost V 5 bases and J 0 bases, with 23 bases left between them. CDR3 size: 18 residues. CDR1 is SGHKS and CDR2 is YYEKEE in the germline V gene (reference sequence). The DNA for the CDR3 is TGTGCCAGCAGTTCCCGAGACAGCAAAGTGTTTGTGAACACTGAAGCTTTCTTT. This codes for CASSSRDSKVFVNTEAFF.

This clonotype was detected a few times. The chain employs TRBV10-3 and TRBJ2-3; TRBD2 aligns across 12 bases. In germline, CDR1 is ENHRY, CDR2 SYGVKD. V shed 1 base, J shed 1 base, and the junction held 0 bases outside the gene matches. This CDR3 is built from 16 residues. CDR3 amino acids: CAISEWTSGGTDTQYF. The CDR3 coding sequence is TGTGCCATCAGTGAGTGGACTAGCGGGGGCACAGATACGCAGTATTTT.

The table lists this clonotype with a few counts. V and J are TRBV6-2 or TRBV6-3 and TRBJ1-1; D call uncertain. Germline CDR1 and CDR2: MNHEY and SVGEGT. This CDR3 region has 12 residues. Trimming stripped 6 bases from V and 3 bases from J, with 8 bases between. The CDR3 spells CASSPSYTEAFF. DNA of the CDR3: TGTGCCAGCAGCCCTAGCTACACTGAAGCTTTCTTT.

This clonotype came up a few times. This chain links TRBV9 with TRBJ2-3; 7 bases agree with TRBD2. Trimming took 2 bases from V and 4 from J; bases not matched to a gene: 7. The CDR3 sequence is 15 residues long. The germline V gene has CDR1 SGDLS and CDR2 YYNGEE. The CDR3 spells CASSVGLVGPDTQYF. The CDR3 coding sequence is TGTGCCAGCAGCGTCGGACTAGTGGGCCCAGATACGCAGTATTTT.

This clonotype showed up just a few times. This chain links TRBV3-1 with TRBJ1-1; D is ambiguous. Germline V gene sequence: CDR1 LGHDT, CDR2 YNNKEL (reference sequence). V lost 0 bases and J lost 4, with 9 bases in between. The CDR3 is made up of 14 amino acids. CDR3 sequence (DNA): TGTGCCAGCAGCCAAGATACTCACGGCACTGAAGCTTTCTTT. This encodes CASSQDTHGTEAFF.

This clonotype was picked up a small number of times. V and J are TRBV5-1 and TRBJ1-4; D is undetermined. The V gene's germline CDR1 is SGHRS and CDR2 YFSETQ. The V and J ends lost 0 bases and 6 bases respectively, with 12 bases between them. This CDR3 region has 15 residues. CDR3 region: CASSLVGNEDEKLFF. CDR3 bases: TGCGCCAGCAGCTTGGTGGGAAATGAGGATGAAAAACTGTTTTTT.

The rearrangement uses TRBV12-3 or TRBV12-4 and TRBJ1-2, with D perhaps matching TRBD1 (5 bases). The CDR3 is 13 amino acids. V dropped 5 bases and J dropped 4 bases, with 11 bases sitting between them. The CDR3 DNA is TGTGCCAGCAGTAATGACGGGGGCTATGGCTACACCTTC. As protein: CASSNDGGYGYTF.

The CDR3 DNA reads as TGTGCCAGCAGCCAATACCAGGGAGCAGATACGCAGTATTTT. This sequence encodes CASSQYQGADTQYF. The rearrangement joins TRBV7-9 to TRBJ2-3; D is perhaps TRBD1 or TRBD2 (5 bases each). V gave up 5 bases and J gave up 4 bases, with 13 bases separating them. Germline V gives CDR1 SEHNR, CDR2 FQNEAQ (reference sequence). The CDR3 extends over 14 amino acids.